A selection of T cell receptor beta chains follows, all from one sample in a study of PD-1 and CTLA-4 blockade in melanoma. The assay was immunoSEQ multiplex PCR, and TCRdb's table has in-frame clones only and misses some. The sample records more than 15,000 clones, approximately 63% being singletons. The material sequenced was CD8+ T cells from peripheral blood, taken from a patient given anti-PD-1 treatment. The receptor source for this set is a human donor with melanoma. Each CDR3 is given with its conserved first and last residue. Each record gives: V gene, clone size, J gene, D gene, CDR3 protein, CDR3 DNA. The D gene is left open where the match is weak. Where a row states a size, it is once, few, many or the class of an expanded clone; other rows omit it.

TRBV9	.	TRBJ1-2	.	CASSVRNDAYYGYTF	TGTGCCAGCAGCGTAAGGAACGACGCTTACTATGGCTACACCTTC
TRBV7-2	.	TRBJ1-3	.	CASSGFAGTAGNTIYF	TGTGCCAGCAGCGGGTTCGCGGGGACCGCCGGAAACACCATATATTTT
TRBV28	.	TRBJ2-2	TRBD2	CASSLEAGGIGELFF	TGTGCCAGCAGTTTGGAAGCGGGAGGCATCGGGGAGCTGTTTTTT
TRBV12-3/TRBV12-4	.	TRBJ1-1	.	CASSLSGTEAFF	TGTGCCAGCAGTTTAAGCGGAACTGAAGCTTTCTTT
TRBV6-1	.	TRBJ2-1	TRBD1	CASGEDQGAREQFF	TGTGCCAGCGGTGAGGATCAGGGGGCGCGGGAGCAGTTCTTC
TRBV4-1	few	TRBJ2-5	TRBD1	CASSHPGQGGQEPQYF	TGCGCCAGCAGCCACCCGGGACAGGGGGGACAAGAGCCCCAGTACTTC
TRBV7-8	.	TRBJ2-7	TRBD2	CASSISGGPYEQYF	TGTGCCAGCAGCATTAGCGGGGGCCCCTACGAGCAGTACTTC
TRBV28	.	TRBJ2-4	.	CASTSIYPQGSGNIQYF	TGTGCCAGCACCAGCATCTACCCGCAGGGTTCGGGAAACATTCAGTACTTC
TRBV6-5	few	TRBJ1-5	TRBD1	CASSYGQGAQPQHF	TGTGCCAGCAGTTATGGACAGGGGGCACAGCCCCAGCATTTT
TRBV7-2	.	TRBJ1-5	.	CASSPTGYDNQPQHF	TGTGCCAGCAGCCCTACAGGGTACGACAATCAGCCCCAGCATTTT
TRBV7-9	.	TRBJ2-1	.	CASSRPGAVQGQFF	TGTGCCAGCAGCCGTCCGGGAGCTGTTCAGGGGCAGTTCTTC
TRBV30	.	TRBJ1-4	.	CAWSFATNEKLFF	TGTGCCTGGAGTTTTGCAACTAATGAAAAACTGTTTTTT
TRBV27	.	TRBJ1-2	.	CASSLGWGGNSNYGYTF	TGTGCCAGCAGTTTAGGGTGGGGAGGGAACTCTAACTATGGCTACACCTTC
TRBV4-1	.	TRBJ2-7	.	CASSPTGTGYEQYF	TGCGCCAGCAGCCCGACAGGAACGGGCTACGAGCAGTACTTC
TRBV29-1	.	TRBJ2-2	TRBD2	CSVEFKASGNTGELFF	TGCAGCGTTGAATTTAAGGCTAGCGGTAACACCGGGGAGCTGTTTTTT
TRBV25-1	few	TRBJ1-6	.	CASSTGYGVPLHF	TGTGCCAGCAGTACAGGGTATGGGGTACCCCTCCACTTT
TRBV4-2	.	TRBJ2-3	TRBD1	CASSQDAGGYSDTQYF	TGTGCCAGCAGCCAAGATGCAGGGGGCTACTCAGATACGCAGTATTTT
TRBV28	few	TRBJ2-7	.	CASSFFEGIYGEQYF	TGTGCCAGCAGTTTTTTTGAGGGTATTTACGGCGAGCAGTACTTC
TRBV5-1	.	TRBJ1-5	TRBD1	CASSFGTGNQPQHF	TGCGCCAGCTCCTTCGGGACAGGGAATCAGCCCCAGCATTTT
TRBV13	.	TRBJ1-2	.	CASSWGTENYGYTF	TGTGCCAGCAGCTGGGGGACGGAAAACTATGGCTACACCTTC
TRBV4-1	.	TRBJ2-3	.	CASSQVDYTTDTQYF	TGCGCCAGCAGCCAAGTTGACTATACGACAGATACGCAGTATTTT
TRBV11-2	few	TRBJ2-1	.	CASSPSSSHEQFF	TGTGCCAGCAGCCCCTCTAGTAGCCATGAGCAGTTCTTC
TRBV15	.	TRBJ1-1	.	CATSRDGRGGTEAFF	TGTGCCACCAGCAGAGATGGTAGGGGAGGCACTGAAGCTTTCTTT
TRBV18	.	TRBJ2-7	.	CASSPPSRSDRYEQYF	TGTGCCAGCTCACCACCCTCACGCTCGGATCGTTACGAGCAGTACTTC
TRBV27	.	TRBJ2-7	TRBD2	CASSFDGLAAAYEQYF	TGTGCCAGCAGTTTCGATGGACTAGCGGCAGCCTACGAGCAGTACTTC
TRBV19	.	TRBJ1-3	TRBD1	CASSMSGTGSSGNTIYF	TGTGCCAGTAGTATGTCCGGGACAGGCTCCTCTGGAAACACCATATATTTT
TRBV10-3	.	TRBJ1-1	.	CAISNHGEVNTEAFF	TGTGCCATCAGTAACCACGGCGAGGTGAACACTGAAGCTTTCTTT
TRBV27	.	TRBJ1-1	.	CASSLSRGNTEAFF	TGTGCCAGCAGTTTATCACGGGGGAACACTGAAGCTTTCTTT
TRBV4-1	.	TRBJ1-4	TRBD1	CASSQGDRGLYEKLFF	TGCGCCAGCAGCCAAGGGGACAGGGGGCTTTACGAAAAACTGTTTTTT
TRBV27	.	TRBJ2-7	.	CASSLYQGPYEQYF	TGTGCCAGCAGTTTGTATCAGGGGCCCTACGAGCAGTACTTC
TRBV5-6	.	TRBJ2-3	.	CASSLSGWGTDTQYF	TGTGCCAGCAGCTTGTCAGGGTGGGGTACAGATACGCAGTATTTT
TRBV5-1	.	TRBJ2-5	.	CASSLGVQGHLTQETQYF	TGCGCCAGCAGCTTGGGAGTTCAGGGACACCTTACCCAAGAGACCCAGTACTTC
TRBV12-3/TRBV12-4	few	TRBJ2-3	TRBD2	CASSQAGTDTQYF	TGTGCCAGCAGCCAAGCGGGGACAGATACGCAGTATTTT
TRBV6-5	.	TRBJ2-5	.	CASSYSMGGIETQYF	TGTGCCAGCAGTTACTCGATGGGGGGCATAGAGACCCAGTACTTC
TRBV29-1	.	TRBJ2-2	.	CSGSIGLDSVGELFF	TGCAGCGGCTCTATAGGGTTGGACTCTGTCGGGGAGCTGTTTTTT
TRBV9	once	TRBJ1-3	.	CASSVGFSGNTIYF	TGTGCCAGCAGCGTAGGGTTCTCTGGAAACACCATATATTTT
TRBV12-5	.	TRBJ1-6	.	CASGGEWDSYNSPLHF	TGTGCTAGTGGTGGGGAATGGGACTCCTATAATTCACCCCTCCACTTT
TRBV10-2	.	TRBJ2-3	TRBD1	CASSETTGFGDTQYF	TGCGCCAGCAGTGAGACGACAGGGTTTGGAGATACGCAGTATTTT
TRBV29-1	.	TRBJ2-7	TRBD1	CSALAGTGGGEQYF	TGCAGCGCCCTCGCCGGGACAGGGGGTGGGGAGCAGTACTTC
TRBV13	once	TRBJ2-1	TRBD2	CASSSGLAGVDEQFF	TGTGCCAGCAGCTCCGGACTAGCGGGAGTAGATGAGCAGTTCTTC
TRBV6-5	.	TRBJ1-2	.	CATRATRVVSHGYTF	TGTGCCACTCGCGCGACCCGGGTTGTCAGCCATGGCTACACCTTC
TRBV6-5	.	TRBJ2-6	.	CASSYYSSGANVLTF	TGTGCCAGCAGTTATTATAGTTCTGGGGCCAACGTCCTGACTTTC
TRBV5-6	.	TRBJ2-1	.	CASSLWSLTLSSYNEQFF	TGTGCCAGCAGCTTATGGTCTTTGACCTTGAGCTCCTACAATGAGCAGTTCTTC
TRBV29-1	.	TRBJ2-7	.	CSVETENYEQYF	TGCAGCGTTGAGACGGAGAATTACGAGCAGTACTTC
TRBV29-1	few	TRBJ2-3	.	CSVSRYTDTQYF	TGCAGCGTTTCCAGGTACACAGATACGCAGTATTTT
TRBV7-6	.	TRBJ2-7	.	CASSLDPGDGNEQYF	TGTGCCAGCAGCTTAGACCCGGGGGACGGCAACGAGCAGTACTTC
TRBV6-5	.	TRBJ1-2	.	CASSYSNGNGYTF	TGTGCCAGCAGTTACTCGAACGGGAATGGCTACACCTTC
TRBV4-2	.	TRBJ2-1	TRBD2	CASSQAGTSGNNEQFF	TGTGCCAGCAGCCAAGCCGGGACTAGCGGCAACAATGAGCAGTTCTTC
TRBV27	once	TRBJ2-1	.	CASTGGAFPINEQFF	TGTGCCAGCACTGGGGGCGCGTTTCCAATCAATGAGCAGTTCTTC
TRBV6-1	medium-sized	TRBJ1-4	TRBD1	CASSEWDSFNEKLFF	TGTGCCAGCAGTGAATGGGACAGCTTTAATGAAAAACTGTTTTTT
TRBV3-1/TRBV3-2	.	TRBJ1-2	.	CASRRGNYGYTF	TGTGCCAGCCGCCGGGGAAACTATGGCTACACCTTC